This T cell receptor beta chain emerged from a study of metastatic and nonmetastatic thyroid tumors. Points from the study as a whole: Malignant thyroid tumors reportedly exceeded benign nodules significantly in TCR beta diversity, with the difference appearing in blood and tumor.

Points on this clone: Its antigen is not identified.

TCRdb re-processed the PCR reads through MiXCR. Altogether 35,000 to 40,000 clones are present, roughly 26% being singletons, with the ten largest covering roughly 8.8%. Among the patients, none had received any treatment before thyroid surgery. The source material was blood. The TCR was taken from a female donor with papillary thyroid cancer or a benign thyroid nodule (not recorded which). Some clones in this sample may be carry-over from other donors' samples.

The CDR3 protein is CASVATVMGQFF. The CDR3 coding sequence is TGTGCCAGCGTGGCAACAGTGATGGGGCAGTTCTTC. The V gene is TRBV2, the J gene TRBJ2-1; no reliable D call. Germline values: CDR1 SNHLY, CDR2 FYNNEI. Trimming removed 8 bases at V and 12 bases at J, with 17 bases between. This CDR3 region has 12 residues.